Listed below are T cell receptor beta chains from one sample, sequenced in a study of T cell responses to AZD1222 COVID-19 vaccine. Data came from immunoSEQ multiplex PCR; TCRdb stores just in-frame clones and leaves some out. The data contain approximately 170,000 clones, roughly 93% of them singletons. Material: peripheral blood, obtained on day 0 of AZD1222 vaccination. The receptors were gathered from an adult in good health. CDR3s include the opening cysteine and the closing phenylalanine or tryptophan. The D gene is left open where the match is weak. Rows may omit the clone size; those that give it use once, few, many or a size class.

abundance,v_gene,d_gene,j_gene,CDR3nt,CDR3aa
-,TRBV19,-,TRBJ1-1,TGTGCCAGTAGTATCTCTGCGGGCGCCGCCGGAACTGAAGCTTTCTTT,CASSISAGAAGTEAFF
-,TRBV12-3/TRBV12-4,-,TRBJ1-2,TGTGCCAGCAGTTTCGGGTCTAACTATGGCTACACCTTC,CASSFGSNYGYTF
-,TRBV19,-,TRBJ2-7,TGTGCCAGTAGTATGGAGGGGGGGCTTGAGCAGTACTTC,CASSMEGGLEQYF
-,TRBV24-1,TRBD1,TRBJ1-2,TGTGCCACCAGTGATTTGCACAGGGGGCACGGTAACTATGGCTACACCTTC,CATSDLHRGHGNYGYTF
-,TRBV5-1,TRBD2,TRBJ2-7,TGCGCCAGCAGCCAAGGACTAGCGGGAGGGATCGCCTACTACGAGCAGTACTTC,CASSQGLAGGIAYYEQYF
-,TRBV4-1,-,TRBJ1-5,TGCGCCAGCAGCCAGAGTTACGGACTCGAAGCACGACAGCCCCAGCATTTT,CASSQSYGLEARQPQHF
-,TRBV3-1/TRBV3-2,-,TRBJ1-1,TGTGCCAGCAGTCAACAGGGTGGCACTGAAGCTTTCTTT,CASSQQGGTEAFF
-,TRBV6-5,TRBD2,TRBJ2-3,TGTGCCAGCACCCGAACAGCGGGAGGCACAGATACGCAGTATTTT,CASTRTAGGTDTQYF
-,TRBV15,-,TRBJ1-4,TGTGCCACCAGCAGACCAGGCCGGGCTAATGAAAAACTGTTTTTT,CATSRPGRANEKLFF
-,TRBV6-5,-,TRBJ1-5,TGTGCCAGCAGTTACTCTGAATGGGATCAGCCCCAGCATTTT,CASSYSEWDQPQHF
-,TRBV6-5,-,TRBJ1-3,TGTGCCAGCAGCACAGCCAGCTCTGGAAACACCATATATTTT,CASSTASSGNTIYF
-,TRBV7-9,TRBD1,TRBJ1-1,TGTGCCAGCAGCCCGCAAGACAGGGGTTTAACTGAAGCTTTCTTT,CASSPQDRGLTEAFF
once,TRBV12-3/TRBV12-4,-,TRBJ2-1,TGTGCCAGCAGTAGAGGTTCCTACAATGAGCAGTTCTTC,CASSRGSYNEQFF
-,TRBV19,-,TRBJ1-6,TGTGCCACTACGGGAGGGGATCGGTTACCCCTCCACTTT,CATTGGDRLPLHF
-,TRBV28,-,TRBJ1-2,TGTGCCAGCAGTGCCCCCCAGGGAAACTATGGCTACACCTTC,CASSAPQGNYGYTF
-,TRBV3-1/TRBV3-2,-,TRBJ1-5,TGTGCCAGCAGCCAAGAAACAGGTAGCAATCAGCCCCAGCATTTT,CASSQETGSNQPQHF
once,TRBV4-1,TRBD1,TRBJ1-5,TGCGCCAGCAGCCAAGTACTAAGGACAGGGGGAAATCAGCCCCAGCATTTT,CASSQVLRTGGNQPQHF
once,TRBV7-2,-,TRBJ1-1,TGTGCCAGCAGCTCCAGAACCCCATGGACTTTAATTGAAGCTTTCTTT,CASSSRTPWTLIEAFF
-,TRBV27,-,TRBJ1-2,TGTGCCAGCAGTTCCTTACCCTTCAAGGGGTGGACCTTC,CASSSLPFKGWTF
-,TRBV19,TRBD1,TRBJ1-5,TGTGCCAGTAGCCCAGGGGGCGTCGGTGGTCAGCCCCAGCATTTT,CASSPGGVGGQPQHF
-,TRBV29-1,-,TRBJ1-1,TGCAGCGTTGTGGTACAGGGCATGAACACTGAAGCTTTCTTT,CSVVVQGMNTEAFF
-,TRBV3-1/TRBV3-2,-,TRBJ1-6,TGTGCCAGCAGCACAGGGTTTGTTAATTCACCCCTCCACTTT,CASSTGFVNSPLHF
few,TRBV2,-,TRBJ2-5,TGTGCCAGCAGTGCCTACGATGTTAGGTCCCAGTACTTC,CASSAYDVRSQYF
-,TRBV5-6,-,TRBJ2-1,TGTGCCAGCAGCTCTAACTGGAATGAGCAGTTCTTC,CASSSNWNEQFF
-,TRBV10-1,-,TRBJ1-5,TGCGCCAGCAGTGAGTCAGGGGCCCAGCCCCAGCATTTT,CASSESGAQPQHF
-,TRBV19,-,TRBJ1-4,TGTGCCAGTGCTATAAAGGGAGGTGAAAAACTGTTTTTT,CASAIKGGEKLFF
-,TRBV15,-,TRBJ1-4,TGTGCCACCAGCAGAATTCCCCGTTACAGAGACAGCTGGCAAGAGGAAAAACTGTTTTTT,CATSRIPRYRDSWQEEKLFF
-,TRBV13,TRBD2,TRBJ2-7,TGTGCCAGCAGCAGGGATGGACTAGTCGGAAACGAGCAGTACTTC,CASSRDGLVGNEQYF
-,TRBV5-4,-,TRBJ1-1,TGTGCCAGCGGTCGCGGAATGAACACTGAAGCTTTCTTT,CASGRGMNTEAFF
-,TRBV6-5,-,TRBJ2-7,TGTGCCAGCAGGCAGCCACTTTTTCTACCCTACGAGCAGTACTTC,CASRQPLFLPYEQYF
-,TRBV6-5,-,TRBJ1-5,TGTGCCAGCAGTTCCCCGGGACAACAGCATTTT,CASSSPGQQHF
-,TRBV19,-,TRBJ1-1,TGTGCCAGTAGGAAAACAGGGATCACTGAAGCTTTCTTT,CASRKTGITEAFF
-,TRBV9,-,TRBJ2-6,TGTGCCAGCAGCGGTCAGGGCTCTGGGGCCAACGTCCTGACTTTC,CASSGQGSGANVLTF
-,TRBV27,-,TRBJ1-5,TGTGCCAGCAGTTTCCCTGGTCAGCCCCAGCATTTT,CASSFPGQPQHF
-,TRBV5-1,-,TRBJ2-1,TGCGCCAGCAGCTTTGGGGAGCGGCCAAACTACAATGAGCAGTTCTTC,CASSFGERPNYNEQFF
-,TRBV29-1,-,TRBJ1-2,TGCAGCGTTTTACGGACAGCTACTAACTATGGCTACACCTTC,CSVLRTATNYGYTF
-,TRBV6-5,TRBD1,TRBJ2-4,TGTGCCAGCATTAAAGACAGGGGAGGCAAAAACATTCAGTACTTC,CASIKDRGGKNIQYF
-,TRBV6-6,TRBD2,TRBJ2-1,TGTGCCAGCAGCTACTTACCGCCGACTAGCGGGAGGGCCTCATACAATGAGCAGTTCTTC,CASSYLPPTSGRASYNEQFF
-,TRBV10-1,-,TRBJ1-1,TGCGCCAGCGTATGGACAAAGCCCGAAGCTTTCTTT,CASVWTKPEAFF
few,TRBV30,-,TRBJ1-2,TGTGCCTGGAAGAAAATCGCGGACTATGGCTACACCTTC,CAWKKIADYGYTF
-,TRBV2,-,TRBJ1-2,TGTGCCAGCAAGAGACGGTCCTATGGCTACACCTTC,CASKRRSYGYTF
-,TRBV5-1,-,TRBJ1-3,TGCGCCAGCAGCCTAGGACGCTCTGGAAACACCATATATTTT,CASSLGRSGNTIYF
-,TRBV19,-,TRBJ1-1,TGTGCCAGTAGTGGCGTCAGGAAGGTTGGGAACACTGAAGCTTTCTTT,CASSGVRKVGNTEAFF
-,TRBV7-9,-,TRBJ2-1,TGTGCCAGCAGCTTAGGGACCTTCGACAATGAGCAGTTCTTC,CASSLGTFDNEQFF
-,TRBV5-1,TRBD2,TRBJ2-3,TGCGCCAGCAGCCACGGTGGGTCTAGCGGGCGCACAGATACGCAGTATTTT,CASSHGGSSGRTDTQYF